The T cell receptor beta chain described here comes from a study of vaccination and CD4 T cells after COVID-19. Study in general: Each of the control cultures got a CEFX pool, an HIV-1 Nef pool, or no peptide.

This clonotype was detected only once. Its antigen is not identified. Researchers used the Oncomine TCR Beta short-read assay to sequence DNA from cultured CD4+ T cells. DNA came from CD4+ T cells after culture. TCRdb itself ran the PCR reads through MiXCR, one entry per CDR3 protein. The sample contains 20,000 to 30,000 distinct CDR3 sequences, around 42% of which appear only once. Time point meaning: late sampling 161 to 241 days after vaccination in three convalescent patients. Treatment reported: approximately 9-day PBMC culture with coronavirus spike peptide pools or control peptides (ViraFEST assay). By negative selection, CD4+ T cells were isolated once culture had run for about nine days. With 5 bases removed from V and 10 bases from J, the gap between germline ends came to 18 bases. Germline CDR1 is DFQATT and CDR2 is SNEGSKA (reference sequence). This CDR3 is 13 amino acids long.

This TCR was sampled from a human donor who had recovered from COVID-19. The specimen comprised CD4+ T cells from blood, cultured in vitro, sampled about 7 months after SARS-CoV-2 vaccination. This chain uses TRBV20-1 with TRBJ2-1; tentatively, D is TRBD2 (5 bases). CDR3 DNA: TGCAGTGCTCCTACACCCGACGGGATGGAGCAGTTCTTC. Translation: CSAPTPDGMEQFF.